This entry features one T cell receptor beta chain sequence. Its antigen is currently unknown. This sample is drawn from a study of beta chain features in type 1 diabetes. General study findings and limits: Cells that show high TCR expression could be over-represented by cDNA sequencing. TCRB rearrangement may or may not be influenced by HLA type; here this remained unresolved. Individuals with type 1 diabetes displayed fewer insertions and more deletions at VDJ junctions.

A single heparinised draw of approximately 0.12 L on average was taken per donor. The CDR3 spans 14 residues. The V gene's germline CDR1 is SGHDN and CDR2 FVKESK. Trimming shortened V by 3 bases and J by 5 bases, and 13 bases separated the two germline ends. As every portion of the isolated RNA was reverse transcribed, the sequencing read expressed TCRB transcripts. Profiling relied on immunoSEQ multiplex PCR, and the TCRdb table lists in-frame clones only, not all of them. The profile shows 900,000 or so clones, roughly a sixth of them singletons. The chain is built from TRBV14 and TRBJ2-5, with D tentatively TRBD1 (6 bases). Sequencing used naive CD4+ T cells from blood. The sequence came from a woman aged 18-29 years in good health. The CDR3 sequence is CASSQNLGGETQYF. DNA for the CDR3: TGTGCCAGCAGCCAGAACCTAGGGGGTGAGACCCAGTACTTC. The full variable domain, completed using reference TRBV14 and TRBJ2-5, is EAGVTQFPSHSVIEKGQTVTLRCDPISGHDNLYWYRRVMGKEIKFLLHFVKESKQDESGMPNNRFLAERTGGTYSTLKVQPAELEDSGVYFCASSQNLGGETQYFGPGTRLLVL.